The 19 T cell receptor beta chains given below trace back to one sample, sequenced in a study of OX40 agonist ivuxolimab in advanced cancers. TCRdb's table, derived via immunoSEQ multiplex PCR, lists solely in-frame clones and lacks some. This sample carries some 55,000 clones, approximately 79% of them seen once, and the ten largest clones take under 3%. Sample: CD4+ or CD8+ T cells sorted from blood, taken in a trial of the OX40 agonist ivuxolimab. The receptors derive from an adult with an advanced solid tumor such as melanoma, head and neck, liver or kidney cancer.

This clone is judged medium-sized. Other DNA sequences in this sample translate to the same CDR3. The rearrangement links TRBV18 to TRBJ2-7; 7 bases agree with TRBD2. Looked up from germline, CDR1 is KGHSH and CDR2 is LQKENI. This CDR3 has 14 amino acids. V lost 3 bases to trimming and J lost 2 bases; unmatched junction nucleotides: 4. The CDR3 region is CASSPGLLTYEQYF. The CDR3 DNA reads TGTGCCAGCTCACCGGGACTACTAACCTACGAGCAGTACTTC.

V usage is TRBV7-9 and J usage is TRBJ2-7; TRBD2 matches 12 bases. Trimming took 8 bases from V and 2 from J; bases not matched to a gene: 13. Germline assignment: CDR1 SEHNR and CDR2 FQNEAQ (reference sequence). The CDR3 consists of 17 residues. The CDR3: CASDLRASGGVTYEQYF. The CDR3 bases are TGTGCCAGCGACTTAAGGGCTAGCGGGGGGGTTACCTACGAGCAGTACTTC.

The rearrangement uses TRBV6-5 and TRBJ2-7; 8 bases line up with TRBD1. The CDR3 extends over 15 amino acids. J gave up 0 bases and V 6 bases, and 7 bases lay outside the gene matches. Germline CDR1 reads MNHEY; CDR2 reads SVGAGI. CDR3 bases: TGTGCCAGCAGCCCATTGACAGGGGTCTCCTACGAGCAGTACTTC. Translation: CASSPLTGVSYEQYF.

This chain uses TRBV28 with TRBJ1-6; no clear D. The CDR3 runs to 15 residues. The V gene lost 7 bases and the J gene lost 9 bases, with 19 bases spanning the gap. Germline loops: CDR1 MDHEN, CDR2 SYDVKM. The DNA for the CDR3 is TGTGCCAGCAACCAAATTTTGAGGGCAGGTTCACCCCTCCACTTT. Amino acids: CASNQILRAGSPLHF.

The rearrangement links TRBV27 to TRBJ2-2; 7 nucleotides align to TRBD2. Germline V gives CDR1 MNHEY, CDR2 SMNVEV (reference sequence). Trimming at V came to 2 bases and at J to 0 bases, leaving 0 bases not matched to a gene. The CDR3 has 15 amino acids. In DNA, the CDR3 is TGTGCCAGCAGTTTACGGGGGGCGAACACCGGGGAGCTGTTTTTT. Translating gives CASSLRGANTGELFF.

This chain uses TRBV16 with TRBJ1-5; D call uncertain. Trimming cost V 0 bases and J 2 bases, with 20 bases left between them. The CDR3 runs 19 residues. The germline V gene has CDR1 KGHSY and CDR2 FQNENV. The CDR3 region is CASSQSIGVLSGGNQPQHF. DNA for the CDR3: TGTGCCAGCAGCCAATCGATTGGGGTCCTATCGGGCGGCAATCAGCCCCAGCATTTT.

This clone occurred once. V and J are TRBV7-2 and TRBJ1-1; D not certain. Germline V gene data show CDR1 as SGHTA and CDR2 as FQGNSA. The V gene lost 3 bases and the J gene lost 6 bases, with 14 bases spanning the gap. This CDR3 spans 14 amino acids. Written as DNA, the CDR3 is TGTGCCAGCAGCTTTTATGGTGGTTTACCTGAAGCTTTCTTT. The encoded protein is CASSFYGGLPEAFF. The full variable domain, in which reference TRBV7-2 and TRBJ1-1 provide the parts outside the CDR3, is GAGVSQSPSNKVTEKGKDVELRCDPISGHTALYWYRQSLGQGLEFLIYFQGNSAPDKSGLPSDRFSAERTGGSVSTLTIQRTQQEDSAVYLCASSFYGGLPEAFFGQGTRLTVV.

The chain carries TRBV27 and TRBJ1-2; D call uncertain. The CDR3 is made up of 14 amino acids. Between the trimmed V and J ends, which lost 5 bases and 2 bases, there was a span of 12 bases. Germline V gene data show CDR1 as MNHEY and CDR2 as SMNVEV (reference sequence). The CDR3 DNA reads TGTGCCAGCAGTGAAGACGGAGGGAACTATGGCTACACCTTC. This encodes CASSEDGGNYGYTF.

V usage is TRBV2 and J usage is TRBJ2-5; no clear D. The CDR3 totals 12 residues. The germline V gene has CDR1 SNHLY and CDR2 FYNNEI. The V end was cut by 6 bases, the J end by 1 base, with 6 bases between. CDR3 sequence: CASRVVQETQYF. CDR3 nucleotides: TGTGCCAGCAGGGTAGTCCAAGAGACCCAGTACTTC.

The rearrangement links TRBV7-9 to TRBJ2-1, with D perhaps TRBD1 or TRBD2 (5 bases each). Trimming shortened V by 4 bases and J by 1 base, and 8 bases separated the two germline ends. Germline CDR1 is SEHNR and CDR2 is FQNEAQ (reference sequence). The CDR3 length is 14 residues. CDR3 sequence: CASSWDGSYNEQFF. In DNA form, the CDR3 reads TGTGCCAGCAGCTGGGACGGATCCTACAATGAGCAGTTCTTC.

This rearrangement joins TRBV28 to TRBJ2-7, with 10 bases matching TRBD2. The CDR3 is 14 amino acids. V gave up 5 bases and J gave up 3 bases; unmatched junction bases: 4. Germline CDR1 reads MDHEN; CDR2 reads SYDVKM. Here the CDR3 DNA reads TGTGCCAGCAGTCCCGGGACTAGCGACTACGAGCAGTACTTC. Amino acid sequence: CASSPGTSDYEQYF.

This clone was recorded a few times. The chain uses TRBV11-2 and TRBJ2-7; the D gene is possibly TRBD1 (6 bases). Germline CDR1 reads SGHAT; CDR2 reads FQNNGV. The CDR3 loop spans 16 amino acids. The ends were cut back, 4 bases at V and 2 bases at J, with 18 bases in the middle. The CDR3 coding sequence is TGTGCCAGCAGCTCCTTACAGGGTTTGGGGGCCTACGAGCAGTACTTC. The encoded protein is CASSSLQGLGAYEQYF.

This clone was seen only once. The chain has TRBV5-6 and TRBJ2-3; maybe TRBD2 (5 bases). CDR1 SGHDT and CDR2 YYEEEE come from the germline V gene. Trimming took 0 bases from V and 3 from J, leaving 11 bases between them. The length of the CDR3 is 15 residues. In DNA, the CDR3 is TGTGCCAGCAGCTTGGCCGGGCGGAGGACAGATACGCAGTATTTT. It is translated as CASSLAGRRTDTQYF.

The J gene is TRBJ1-2, the V gene TRBV21-1; TRBD1, the table's D call, was not compared with the DNA. TRBV21-1 is tagged as a pseudogene. The CDR3 is 15 residues long. The CDR3 DNA follows: TGTGCCAGCAGCAAAGGCCCTCTTACAGCCTATGGCTACACCTTC. Residues: CASSKGPLTAYGYTF.

The rearrangement joins TRBV5-4 to TRBJ2-5, with a weak D call TRBD2 (6 bases). With 3 bases removed from V and 2 bases from J, the gap between germline ends came to 11 bases. This CDR3 region has 14 residues. Germline loops: CDR1 SGHNT, CDR2 YYREEE (reference sequence). The CDR3 DNA reads as TGTGCCAGCAGCTCGCGGGGAGGACAAGAGACCCAGTACTTC. Translation gives CASSSRGGQETQYF.

The chain couples TRBV2 to TRBJ1-2; maybe TRBD1 (6 bases). Germline loops: CDR1 SNHLY, CDR2 FYNNEI. This CDR3 has 12 residues. Trimming took off 4 bases at V and 8 bases at J, with 11 bases between the two ends. The CDR3 here is CASSVLDSGYTF. CDR3 DNA sequence: TGTGCCAGCAGTGTTTTGGACAGCGGCTACACCTTC.

The rearrangement joins TRBV5-1 to TRBJ2-1; 10 nucleotides match TRBD2. CDR3 length: 15 residues. The junction had 4 bases not matched to a gene; V was cut back by 5 bases and J by 2 bases. In germline, CDR1 is SGHRS, CDR2 YFSETQ. The CDR3 region is CASRGSGRTYNEQFF. DNA of the CDR3: TGCGCCAGCAGGGGTAGCGGGAGGACCTACAATGAGCAGTTCTTC. The full variable domain, in which reference TRBV5-1 and TRBJ2-1 provide the parts outside the CDR3, is KAGVTQTPRYLIKTRGQQVTLSCSPISGHRSVSWYQQTPGQGLQFLFEYFSETQRNKGNFPGRFSGRQFSNSRSEMNVSTLELGDSALYLCASRGSGRTYNEQFFGPGTRLTVL.

This clone showed up just a few times. The chain is built from TRBV9 and TRBJ1-5; no clear D gene. Germline V gene lookup returns CDR1 SGDLS and CDR2 YYNGEE. Trimming pared 1 base from V and 3 bases from J, leaving 8 bases between. The CDR3 totals 14 residues. CDR3 DNA: TGTGCCAGCAGCGTATCCGGCAACAATCAGCCCCAGCATTTT. This codes for CASSVSGNNQPQHF.

The count of this clone is one. The chain combines TRBV4-2 with TRBJ1-3, with unresolved D. Germline CDR1 and CDR2: LGHNA and YNFKEQ. V was clipped by 5 bases and J by 7 bases, with 15 bases between them. The CDR3 extends over 14 amino acids. The chain's CDR3 is CASSLPAGRNTIYF. In nucleotides, the CDR3 is TGTGCCAGCAGCTTGCCCGCGGGTCGCAACACCATATATTTT.